Given below is one T cell receptor (beta chain) in context. Its antigen remains unknown. This specimen belongs to a study of identifying expanded T cells in peripheral blood. General observations from the study: Variance in clone template counts between approximately two-week samples significantly increased with total template count across all healthy donors. About 1.2 clones differed between technical replicates, versus about 17 and 20 over time.

No infections or other immune events were documented during collection. TCRdb's copy holds only in-frame clones and misses some; the assay was immunoSEQ multiplex PCR. The sample records more than 75,000 clones, 86% being singletons. V was clipped by 1 base and J by 8 bases, with 11 bases between them. The CDR3 is made up of 13 amino acids. The V gene's germline CDR1 is SGHNT and CDR2 YENEEA. Input material: blood. This clonotype was obtained from a person aged 18 to 69 in good health. J is TRBJ1-1 and V is TRBV11-3, with a weak D call TRBD1 (5 bases). DNA for the CDR3: TGTGCCAGCAGCTTAGTCCGGTGGGGGGAAGCTTTCTTT. This encodes CASSLVRWGEAFF.